This entry is about one T cell receptor beta chain. What it recognizes is unknown. The same CDR3 also results from other DNA sequences found in this sample. When replicate PCRs were run on sorted subsets, they used approximately 0.2 ug DNA, 28,000 or so T cell genomes. This table comes from immunoSEQ multiplex PCR, and its TCRdb copy is limited to in-frame clones, with some not included. This repertoire shows hundreds of thousands of clones, roughly 73% found once; its top ten account for around 2%. This record belongs to a study of shared clonotypes between healthy human individuals. About the research overall: Three CD4 naive, three CD4 memory, two CD8 naive and one CD8 memory plate were used per donor. Study findings and constraints: The study generally estimated greater richness for naive than memory subsets.

V was clipped by 4 bases and J by 5 bases; unmatched bases: 3. CDR3 size: 12 residues. Germline V gene sequence: CDR1 SGHKS, CDR2 YYEKEE (reference sequence). This chain joins TRBV5-5 and TRBJ2-7, with TRBD1 matching over 7 bases. Sequenced: memory CD4+ T cells sorted from blood. Subset specified: CD45RA-negative fraction. The clonotype comes from a woman aged 25 to 39 in good health. CDR3 in amino acids: CASSLTGHEQYF. The CDR3 bases are TGTGCCAGCAGCCTGACAGGGCACGAGCAGTACTTC.